These 17 T cell receptor beta chains were sequenced from one sample in a study of neurological immune-mediated disorders. As for time point: longitudinal time-point 1 (baseline). MiXCR, run by TCRdb on the 5' RACE reads, gives a single entry per CDR3 protein. The table lists 55,000 to 75,000 distinct CDR3 sequences, approximately 14% of them singletons. The sample was PBMCs. The receptors come from a female donor with HTLV-1-associated myelopathy (HAM/TSP).

This clonotype was seen repeatedly, ten times or more. This sequence joins TRBV12-3 or TRBV12-4 and TRBJ2-7, with 9 bases that match TRBD2. CDR3 length equals 16 residues. V shed 2 bases and J 1 base; nucleotides not matched to a gene: 6. Here the CDR3 DNA reads TGTGCCAGCAGTTTAACCCTAGCGGGGCCGTCCTACGAGCAGTACTTC. Its translation is CASSLTLAGPSYEQYF.

This clonotype was picked up many times. The chain couples TRBV20-1 to TRBJ2-5; 7 nucleotides align to TRBD1. Looked up from germline, CDR1 is DFQATT and CDR2 is SNEGSKA (reference sequence). The V segment lost 2 bases and the J segment 1 base; nucleotides outside the gene matches: 4. The CDR3 spans 14 residues. CDR3 in amino acids: CSARKDRVQETQYF. CDR3 coding DNA: TGCAGTGCTAGAAAAGACAGGGTCCAAGAGACCCAGTACTTC.

This clonotype was observed many times. This rearrangement joins TRBV5-1 to TRBJ1-1; D perhaps matches TRBD1 (6 bases). The CDR3 consists of 14 residues. Per germline, CDR1 SGHRS and CDR2 YFSETQ. With 7 bases removed from V and 0 bases from J, the gap between germline ends came to 13 bases. This chain's CDR3 is CASRTGGMNTEAFF. Here the CDR3 DNA reads TGCGCCAGCCGTACCGGGGGCATGAACACTGAAGCTTTCTTT.

This clonotype appeared many times. The chain combines TRBV5-1 with TRBJ1-1, with 8 bases identical to TRBD1. V trimming: 4 bases; J trimming: 4 bases; junction bases outside the gene matches: 12. The germline gives CDR1 SGHRS, CDR2 YFSETQ. CDR3 length equals 16 residues. This CDR3 is CASSVDRGGVSTEAFF. CDR3 coding DNA: TGCGCCAGCAGCGTTGACAGGGGTGGGGTGAGCACTGAAGCTTTCTTT.

This clonotype was counted ten times or more. CDR3 amino acids: CSVGGRAPEKLFF. CDR3 coding DNA: TGCAGCGTTGGTGGCAGGGCCCCTGAAAAACTGTTTTTT. This chain uses TRBV29-1 with TRBJ1-4; possible D gene TRBD1, 5 bases. The CDR3 is 13 residues long. V was trimmed by 4 bases and J by 7 bases, leaving 13 bases between them. Germline V gene lookup returns CDR1 SQVTM and CDR2 ANQGSEA.

Of note for this clonotype: A junction end diverges from the germline sequence, so it may reflect a read error. This chain links TRBV5-1 with TRBJ2-7, with D perhaps being TRBD1 or TRBD2 (5 bases each). CDR1 and CDR2 from the germline V gene are SGHRS and YFSETQ. The CDR3 has 16 amino acids. Here the CDR3 DNA reads TGTGCCAGCAGCGTCAGGGCGGGTGATGTAGCCTACGAGCATTACTTC. It is translated as CASSVRAGDVAYEHYF.

In its sample, this clonotype was seen many times. This chain joins TRBV20-1 and TRBJ2-1; D is ambiguous. The germline V gene encodes CDR1 DFQATT and CDR2 SNEGSKA (reference sequence). Trimming left V 5 bases short and J 3 bases short, with 8 bases between. There are 12 residues in the CDR3. The CDR3 bases are TGCAGTGCTGCCAAGGGCTACAATGAGCAGTTCTTC. Protein product: CSAAKGYNEQFF.

The V call is TRBV11-2, the J call TRBJ2-7; D might be TRBD2 (6 bases). The CDR3 sequence is 19 residues long. The V gene's germline CDR1 is SGHAT and CDR2 FQNNGV. Between the trimmed V and J ends, which lost 0 bases and 3 bases, there was a span of 24 bases. CDR3 DNA: TGTGCCAGCAGCTTAGACCCTCCGACGATGGGACTCCTCGGCTACGAGCAGTACTTC. Protein sequence: CASSLDPPTMGLLGYEQYF.

This clonotype was detected ten times or more. This rearrangement joins TRBV2 to TRBJ1-5; D not resolved. The CDR3 sequence is 13 residues long. Trimming stripped 4 bases from V and 7 bases from J, with 11 bases between. Germline assignment: CDR1 SNHLY and CDR2 FYNNEI. CDR3 DNA: TGTGCCAGCAGTGGTGACATAGGGCAGCCCCAGCATTTT. Protein product: CASSGDIGQPQHF. Using reference TRBV2 and TRBJ1-5 for the parts outside the CDR3, the full variable domain is EPEVTQTPSHQVTQMGQEVILRCVPISNHLYFYWYRQILGQKVEFLVSFYNNEISEKSEIFDDQFSVERPDGSNFTLKIRSTKLEDSAMYFCASSGDIGQPQHFGDGTRLSIL.

By share, this clonotype ranks as medium-sized (0.01 to 0.1%). V usage is TRBV28 and J usage is TRBJ1-4; the match to TRBD1 covers 8 bases. This CDR3 comprises 18 residues. The germline CDR1 and CDR2 sequences are MDHEN and SYDVKM. Trimming removed 3 bases from V and 10 bases from J; junction bases left unmatched: 19. The CDR3 bases are TGTGCCAGCAGTTTGGAAAACAGGGGGGCCGGTACTGATGGAAAACTGTTTTTT. Translation gives CASSLENRGAGTDGKLFF.

This clonotype has a handful of counts. V is TRBV6-6 and J is TRBJ2-5, with 8 nucleotides matching TRBD2. The germline V gene encodes CDR1 MNHNY and CDR2 SVGAGI (reference sequence). The CDR3 consists of 17 residues. V shed 2 bases, J shed 5 bases, and the junction held 13 bases outside the gene matches. In DNA, the CDR3 is TGTGCCAGCAGTTACGCGGGTGGGACTAGTGATTTTGAGACCCAGTACTTC. This sequence encodes CASSYAGGTSDFETQYF.

Many counts were recorded for this clonotype. The J gene is TRBJ1-2, the V gene TRBV10-3; no clear D. This CDR3 has 13 residues. From germline, CDR1 is ENHRY and CDR2 SYGVKD. Trimming stripped 2 bases from V and 7 bases from J, with 11 bases between. The CDR3 region is CAISEGQEVGYTF. The CDR3 DNA reads as TGTGCCATCAGTGAGGGGCAGGAGGTTGGCTACACCTTC.

This clonotype was found many times. CDR3 DNA: TGTGCCAGCAGTTCGGGGTTTTCTTACAATGAGCAGTTCTTC. Protein: CASSSGFSYNEQFF. V usage is TRBV28 and J usage is TRBJ2-1, with D possibly TRBD2 on 5 matching bases. The V gene lost 4 bases and the J gene lost 4 bases, with 11 bases spanning the gap. The CDR3 has 14 residues. Germline assignment: CDR1 MDHEN and CDR2 SYDVKM.

This clonotype was found many times. The junction shows a germline mismatch at one end, possibly a read error. This chain joins TRBV15 and TRBJ2-5; no firm D call. Germline V gene data show CDR1 as LNHNV and CDR2 as YYDKDF (reference sequence). CDR3 length: 15 residues. The chain's CDR3 is CATSRDRRNQETQYF. The CDR3 DNA sequence: TGTGCTACCAGCAGAGATCGGCGGAACCAAGAGACCCAGTACTTC.

The sample holds many counts of this clonotype. The V and J genes are TRBV12-3 or TRBV12-4 and TRBJ1-5; D is uncertain. V was shortened by 6 bases and J by 5 bases, with 14 bases between the two germline ends. There are 14 residues in the CDR3. CDR3 DNA sequence: TGTGCCAGCAGCTGGGCCCCTGGCGATCAGCCCCAGCATTTT. Protein: CASSWAPGDQPQHF.

This clonotype was seen repeatedly, ten times or more. V is TRBV4-1 and J is TRBJ2-2; D is ambiguous. CDR3 size: 15 residues. V was cut by 3 bases and J by 1 base, with 9 bases left in between. CDR1 MGHRA and CDR2 YSYEKL come from the germline V gene. The CDR3 reads CASSHPTVNTGELFF. CDR3 DNA: TGCGCCAGCAGCCATCCCACAGTGAACACCGGGGAGCTGTTTTTT.

This clonotype was observed at least ten times. This chain connects TRBV5-1 to TRBJ2-1; the D call may be TRBD1 or TRBD2 (6 bases each). The length of the CDR3 is 15 residues. V lost 5 bases to trimming and J lost 5 bases, with 17 bases between them. Germline-derived CDR1 and CDR2 are SGHRS and YFSETQ. CDR3 nucleotides: TGCGCCAGCAGTCCGGGGGCGGGTTCCGACAATGAGCAGTTCTTC. It encodes CASSPGAGSDNEQFF.